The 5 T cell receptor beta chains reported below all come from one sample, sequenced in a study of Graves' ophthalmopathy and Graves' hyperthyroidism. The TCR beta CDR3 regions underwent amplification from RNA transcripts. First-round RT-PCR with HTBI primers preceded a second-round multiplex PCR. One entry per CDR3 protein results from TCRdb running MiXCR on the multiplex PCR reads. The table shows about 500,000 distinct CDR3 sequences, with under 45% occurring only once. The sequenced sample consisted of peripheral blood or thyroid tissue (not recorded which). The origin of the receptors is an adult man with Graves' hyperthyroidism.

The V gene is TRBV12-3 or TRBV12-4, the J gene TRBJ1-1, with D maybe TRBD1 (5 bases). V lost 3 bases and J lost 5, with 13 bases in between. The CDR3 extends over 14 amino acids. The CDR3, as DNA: TGTGCCAGCAGTTTTGGGGGAGAGGGTACTGAAGCTTTCTTT. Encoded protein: CASSFGGEGTEAFF.

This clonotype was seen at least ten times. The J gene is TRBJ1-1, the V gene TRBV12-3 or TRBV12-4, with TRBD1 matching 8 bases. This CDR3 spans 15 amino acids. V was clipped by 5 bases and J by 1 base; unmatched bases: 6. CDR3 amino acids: CASSPGTGSNTEAFF. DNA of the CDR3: TGTGCCAGCAGTCCCGGGACAGGTTCGAACACTGAAGCTTTCTTT.

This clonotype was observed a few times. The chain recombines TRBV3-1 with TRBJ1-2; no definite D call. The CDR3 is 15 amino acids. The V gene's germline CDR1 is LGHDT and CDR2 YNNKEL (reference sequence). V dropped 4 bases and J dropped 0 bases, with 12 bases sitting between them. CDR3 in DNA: TGTGCCAGCAGCCCCGGAACCACAGCTAACTATGGCTACACCTTC. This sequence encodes CASSPGTTANYGYTF.

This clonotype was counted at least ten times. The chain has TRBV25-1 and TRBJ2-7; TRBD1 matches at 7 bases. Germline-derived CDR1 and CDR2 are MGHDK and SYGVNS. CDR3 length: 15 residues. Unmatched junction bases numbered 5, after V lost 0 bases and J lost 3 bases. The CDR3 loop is CASSEYRAGGYEQYF. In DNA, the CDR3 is TGTGCCAGCAGTGAATATCGGGCAGGGGGCTACGAGCAGTACTTC.

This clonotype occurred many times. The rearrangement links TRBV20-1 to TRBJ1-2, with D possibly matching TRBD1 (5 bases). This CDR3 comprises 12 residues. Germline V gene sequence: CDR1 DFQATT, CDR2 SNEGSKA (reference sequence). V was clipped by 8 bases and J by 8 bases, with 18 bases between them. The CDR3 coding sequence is TGCAGTATCAAACAGGTCCGAGGGGGCTACACCTTC. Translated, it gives CSIKQVRGGYTF.